This is a list of T cell receptor beta chains from one sample in a study of blood T cell repertoires in COVID-19. Generated by immunoSEQ multiplex PCR, the TCRdb table keeps only in-frame clones and is missing some. Counted here are 300,000 to 450,000 clones, more than 85% occurring once; the ten biggest clones make up more than 1%. Sequencing was performed on PBMCs or T cells enriched from blood (not recorded which). These receptors were obtained from a young woman who had recovered from COVID-19. The conserved cysteine and the conserved F or W are not part of the CDR3 here. Fields, in order: CDR3 length, J gene, V gene, CDR3 protein.

14 TRBJ2-3 TRBV5-4 ASSFPGGPKTDTQY
13 TRBJ1-1 TRBV7-2 ASSASGQGAVSAF
12 TRBJ1-6 TRBV27 ASSPGQGNSPLH
11 TRBJ1-2 TRBV18 ASSRDRDYGYT
13 TRBJ1-6 TRBV11-2 ASRPGDSYNSPLH
11 TRBJ1-2 TRBV3-1/TRBV3-2 ASSQEGVLGYT
12 TRBJ2-1 TRBV7-9 ASSPRDTYNEQF
15 TRBJ2-3 TRBV2 ASSQSQTGDGTDTQY
13 TRBJ1-5 TRBV28 ASSLWDILNQPQH
9 TRBJ2-5 TRBV5-5 ASSSPGPPY
12 TRBJ2-7 TRBV6-5 ASRPGQALYEQY
10 TRBJ1-1 TRBV29-1 SVTQRGTEAF
16 TRBJ2-1 TRBV18 ASSQTAQGANSYNEQF